Shown below are 30 T cell receptor beta chains from a single sample sequenced in a study of PD-L1 blockade in urothelial cancer. The repertoire was sequenced with immunoSEQ multiplex PCR; TCRdb's copy has only in-frame clones and lacks some. The sample has 130,000 or so clones; 70% to 85% are singletons. Time point denoted: pretreatment peripheral blood. The sample was PBMCs, taken around atezolizumab (anti-PD-L1) treatment. The receptors stem from a man over 45 with urothelial cancer.

The chain links TRBV11-2 to TRBJ1-1, with D possibly TRBD1 on 6 matching bases. Germline CDR1 SGHAT, CDR2 FQNNGV. The CDR3 loop spans 16 amino acids. The V and J ends lost 2 bases and 1 base respectively, with 14 bases between them. CDR3 amino acids: CASSLFPDRQNTEAFF. As DNA, the CDR3 is TGTGCCAGCAGCTTATTTCCGGACAGACAGAACACTGAAGCTTTCTTT.

This chain connects TRBV28 to TRBJ2-5; 7 bases align to TRBD2. J gave up 1 base and V 7 bases, and 9 bases lay outside the gene matches. The germline gives CDR1 MDHEN, CDR2 SYDVKM. The CDR3 is made up of 15 amino acids. The CDR3 DNA sequence: TGTGCCAGCATGGGCCTAGCGGAGCTCCAAGAGACCCAGTACTTC. Amino acids: CASMGLAELQETQYF. The full variable domain, its missing parts supplied by reference TRBV28 and TRBJ2-5, is DVKVTQSSRYLVKRTGEKVFLECVQDMDHENMFWYRQDPGLGLRLIYFSYDVKMKEKGDIPEGYSVSREKKERFSLILESASTNQTSMYLCASMGLAELQETQYFGPGTRLLVL.

This chain connects TRBV9 to TRBJ2-7, with a tentative D call TRBD1 (6 bases). Trimming took 4 bases from V and 5 from J, leaving 13 bases between them. The CDR3 loop spans 13 amino acids. Looked up from germline, CDR1 is SGDLS and CDR2 is YYNGEE. CDR3 loop: CASSPSQGDEQYF. The CDR3 nucleotides read TGTGCCAGCAGCCCTTCACAGGGTGACGAGCAGTACTTC.

The chain is built from TRBV7-7 and TRBJ2-1; 10 bases agree with TRBD1. The trim removed 11 bases at V and 9 bases at J, leaving 10 bases unmatched. The germline V gene has CDR1 SSHAT and CDR2 FNYEAQ (reference sequence). The CDR3 contains 13 residues. The chain's CDR3 is CADRDRGRGEQFF. As DNA, the CDR3 is TGTGCCGACCGGGACAGGGGACGTGGTGAGCAGTTCTTC.

This clone showed up just a few times. This chain joins TRBV2 and TRBJ2-7; 11 positions agree with TRBD2. The ends lost 5 bases at V and 2 bases at J; junction bases unmatched: 2. CDR3 length: 14 residues. Germline V lookup: CDR1 SNHLY, CDR2 FYNNEI. This CDR3 is CASSPGLAAYEQYF. The CDR3 region has the DNA TGTGCCAGCAGTCCGGGACTAGCGGCCTACGAGCAGTACTTC.

This sequence joins TRBV5-6 and TRBJ2-5; TRBD2 is a possible D gene (7 bases). V was pared by 4 bases and J by 2 bases, with 15 bases between. CDR3 size: 15 residues. Germline lookup yields CDR1 SGHDT and CDR2 YYEEEE. CDR3 nucleotide sequence: TGTGCCAGCAGCATACCAGGGGAGGGGCAAGAGACCCAGTACTTC. It encodes CASSIPGEGQETQYF.

CDR3 sequence (DNA): TGCGCCACCCTAACGGACAGCTATGGCTACACCTTC. Protein product: CATLTDSYGYTF. The V and J genes are TRBV10-2 and TRBJ1-2; tentatively, D is TRBD1 (6 bases). The CDR3 loop spans 12 amino acids. Germline CDR1 and CDR2: WSHSY and SAAADI. The V gene lost 10 bases and the J gene lost 4 bases, with 13 bases spanning the gap.

This chain uses TRBV5-1 with TRBJ2-1; 9 nucleotides align to TRBD2. The V segment lost 0 bases and the J segment 10 bases; nucleotides outside the gene matches: 8. The germline V gene encodes CDR1 SGHRS and CDR2 YFSETQ. The CDR3 runs 15 residues. CDR3 sequence reads: CASSLGAGGPEEQFF. CDR3 in DNA: TGCGCCAGCAGCTTGGGGGCGGGAGGGCCAGAGGAGCAGTTCTTC. The variable domain in full, completed from reference TRBV5-1 and TRBJ2-1, reads KAGVTQTPRYLIKTRGQQVTLSCSPISGHRSVSWYQQTPGQGLQFLFEYFSETQRNKGNFPGRFSGRQFSNSRSEMNVSTLELGDSALYLCASSLGAGGPEEQFFGPGTRLTVL.

V gene TRBV29-1 combines with J gene TRBJ2-1, with D possibly matching TRBD2 (7 bases). V lost 8 bases and J lost 6, with 20 bases in between. Germline V gives CDR1 SQVTM, CDR2 ANQGSEA. The CDR3 loop spans 14 amino acids. The CDR3: CSKSGTQGTNEQFF. CDR3 nucleotides: TGCAGCAAGAGCGGGACACAAGGAACCAATGAGCAGTTCTTC.

There are a few counts of this clone. The chain carries TRBV18 and TRBJ2-3; D not resolved. V was shortened by 8 bases and J by 0 bases, with 9 bases between the two germline ends. CDR1 and CDR2 (germline): KGHSH, LQKENI. CDR3 size: 13 residues. The CDR3 spells CASTKLSTDTQYF. CDR3 in DNA: TGTGCCAGCACCAAGCTGAGCACAGATACGCAGTATTTT. Looking up the rest from reference TRBV18 and TRBJ2-3 gives the full variable domain: NAGVMQNPRHLVRRRGQEARLRCSPMKGHSHVYWYRQLPEEGLKFMVYLQKENIIDESGMPKERFSAEFPKEGPSILRIQQVVRGDSAAYFCASTKLSTDTQYFGPGTRLTVL.

This CDR3 is CASAGEAANTGELFF. The DNA of the CDR3 is TGTGCCAGCGCGGGGGAGGCCGCGAACACCGGGGAGCTGTTTTTT. The chain employs TRBV7-3 and TRBJ2-2, with 7 bases aligning to TRBD2. The CDR3 contains 15 residues. CDR1 SGHTA and CDR2 FQGTGA come from the germline V gene. V lost 8 bases and J lost 0; bases outside the gene matches: 6.

The chain employs TRBV7-9 and TRBJ2-7; 8 bases map to TRBD2. Germline-derived CDR1 and CDR2 are SEHNR and FQNEAQ (reference sequence). Trimming took 5 bases from V and 3 from J; bases not matched to a gene: 6. The CDR3 contains 14 residues. The CDR3 protein is CASSAGTRLYEQYF. CDR3 nucleotides: TGTGCCAGCAGCGCCGGGACTAGGCTCTACGAGCAGTACTTC. Filled out from reference TRBV7-9 and TRBJ2-7, the complete variable domain reads DTGVSQNPRHKITKRGQNVTFRCDPISEHNRLYWYRQTLGQGPEFLTYFQNEAQLEKSRLLSDRFSAERPKGSFSTLEIQRTEQGDSAMYLCASSAGTRLYEQYFGPGTRLTVT.

V usage is TRBV5-8 and J usage is TRBJ1-5; 7 bases are shared with TRBD1. Per the germline V gene, CDR1 is SGHTS and CDR2 is YDEGEE. The V and J ends lost 0 bases and 4 bases, in that order; junction bases with no gene match: 1. CDR3 length: 14 residues. The DNA for the CDR3 is TGTGCCAGCAGCTTGGACAGGGGAAATCAGCCCCAGCATTTT. Translation: CASSLDRGNQPQHF. Together with reference TRBV5-8 and TRBJ1-5, the CDR3 gives the full variable domain: EAGVTQSPTHLIKTRGQQATLRCSPISGHTSVYWYQQALGLGLQFLLWYDEGEERNRGNFPPRFSGRQFPNYSSELNVNALELEDSALYLCASSLDRGNQPQHFGDGTRLSIL.

V usage is TRBV7-3 and J usage is TRBJ1-6; maybe TRBD1 (5 bases). This CDR3 contains 15 residues. Germline V gene sequence: CDR1 SGHTA, CDR2 FQGTGA. The V end was cut by 8 bases, the J end by 1 base, with 12 bases between. CDR3 coding DNA: TGTGCCAGCGCCCTAAGGGGTTCCTATAATTCACCCCTCCACTTT. This translates into CASALRGSYNSPLHF.

The chain carries TRBV10-3 and TRBJ2-1, with 7 bases fitting TRBD2. The junction had 10 bases not matched to a gene; V was cut back by 11 bases and J by 3 bases. This CDR3 has 14 residues. Germline V gives CDR1 ENHRY, CDR2 SYGVKD. The CDR3 DNA is TGTGCCGCCCGGGGAGGGGACTACTACAATGAGCAGTTCTTC. It translates to CAARGGDYYNEQFF.

This rearrangement joins TRBV5-1 to TRBJ2-5, with TRBD1 identical over 7 bases. Germline-derived CDR1 and CDR2 are SGHRS and YFSETQ. V shed 4 bases and J 6 bases; nucleotides not matched to a gene: 9. The CDR3 totals 14 residues. CDR3 sequence reads: CASSPGTASQTQYF. In DNA form, the CDR3 reads TGCGCCAGCAGCCCCGGGACAGCCTCCCAGACCCAGTACTTC. Based on the CDR3 plus reference TRBV5-1 and TRBJ2-5, the full variable domain is KAGVTQTPRYLIKTRGQQVTLSCSPISGHRSVSWYQQTPGQGLQFLFEYFSETQRNKGNFPGRFSGRQFSNSRSEMNVSTLELGDSALYLCASSPGTASQTQYFGPGTRLLVL.

The chain links TRBV7-9 to TRBJ1-1; the D is unclear. The V end was cut by 0 bases, the J end by 5 bases, with 7 bases between. The CDR3 is 13 amino acids. Germline assignment: CDR1 SEHNR and CDR2 FQNEAQ (reference sequence). The CDR3 DNA is TGTGCCAGCAGCTTAGCGAGGAGAACTGAAGCTTTCTTT. Its protein is CASSLARRTEAFF. Drawing the rest from reference TRBV7-9 and TRBJ1-1, the complete variable domain is DTGVSQNPRHKITKRGQNVTFRCDPISEHNRLYWYRQTLGQGPEFLTYFQNEAQLEKSRLLSDRFSAERPKGSFSTLEIQRTEQGDSAMYLCASSLARRTEAFFGQGTRLTVV.

V gene TRBV19 combines with J gene TRBJ2-2; perhaps TRBD2 as D (5 bases). The germline CDR1 and CDR2 sequences are LNHDA and SQIVND (reference sequence). The CDR3 has 14 residues. The V and J ends lost 3 bases and 5 bases respectively, with 10 bases between them. CDR3 region: CASSISGGTGELFF. The CDR3 nucleotides read TGTGCCAGTAGTATTTCTGGCGGGACCGGGGAGCTGTTTTTT.

This rearrangement joins TRBV6-1 to TRBJ1-5; no reliable D call. The CDR3 consists of 14 residues. The germline V and J ends were trimmed by 6 bases and 0 bases, with 9 bases remaining between them. Germline V gene data show CDR1 as MNHNS and CDR2 as SASEGT. CDR3 bases: TGTGCCAGCAGGAGACATTATAGCAATCAGCCCCAGCATTTT. As protein: CASRRHYSNQPQHF.

The rearrangement joins TRBV21-1 to TRBJ1-2; TRBD1 was called by the table and not checked on the DNA. TRBV21-1 is a pseudogene segment. This CDR3 contains 15 residues. The CDR3 DNA follows: TGTCCCCACTATTACGCCCTGGGACAGGGTTATGGCTACACCTTC. It translates to CPHYYALGQGYGYTF.

This clone occurred a few times. No conserved phenylalanine or tryptophan ends this CDR3, so it is likely a read error. No DNA is shown, since the ends of the CDR3 on it are uncertain; the CDR3 is the one TCRdb lists. V gene TRBV10-1 combines with J gene TRBJ1-2; the listed D gene, TRBD1, was not tested against the DNA. The CDR3 has 10 residues if both end residues are counted. Per germline, CDR1 WNHNN and CDR2 SYGVQD (reference sequence). The CDR3 sequence: CASSDVGLTT.

The chain carries TRBV5-1 and TRBJ2-3; TRBD2 aligns across 8 bases. Germline-derived CDR1 and CDR2 are SGHRS and YFSETQ. The CDR3 spans 18 residues. Trimming removed 0 bases from V and 2 bases from J; junction bases left unmatched: 11. The CDR3 sequence: CASSLGQVGLAYTDTQYF. CDR3 sequence (DNA): TGCGCCAGCAGCTTGGGACAGGTCGGACTAGCATACACAGATACGCAGTATTTT.

The rearrangement uses TRBV7-8 and TRBJ2-1; tentatively, D is TRBD2 (6 bases). The CDR3 extends over 14 amino acids. V lost 0 bases and J lost 3, with 6 bases in between. Looked up from germline, CDR1 is SGHVS and CDR2 is FQNEAQ. CDR3 amino acids: CASSLAGGYNEQFF. The DNA for the CDR3 is TGTGCCAGCAGCTTAGCGGGAGGCTACAATGAGCAGTTCTTC.

The rearrangement uses TRBV7-9 and TRBJ2-2; 10 bases are a match to TRBD1. Trimming cost V 5 bases and J 1 base; bases outside gene matches: 4. The germline gives CDR1 SEHNR, CDR2 FQNEAQ (reference sequence). This CDR3 spans 16 amino acids. CDR3 residues: CASSRRDRGNTGELFF. CDR3 DNA: TGTGCCAGCAGCCGCCGGGACAGGGGGAACACCGGGGAGCTGTTTTTT.

CDR3 residues: CASSLWRRGLETQYF. The CDR3, as DNA: TGTGCCAGCAGCTTATGGAGACGGGGACTGGAGACCCAGTACTTC. This chain joins TRBV7-2 and TRBJ2-5; D perhaps matches TRBD2 (6 bases). Germline assignment: CDR1 SGHTA and CDR2 FQGNSA. The germline V and J ends were trimmed by 2 bases and 5 bases, with 15 bases remaining between them. The CDR3 loop spans 15 amino acids.

CDR3 sequence (DNA): TGCGCCAGCAGTCCCGACGGCCAGACATGGTTCTACGAGCAGTACTTC. Protein product: CASSPDGQTWFYEQYF. The genes are TRBV5-1 and TRBJ2-7; D unclear. The V end was cut by 5 bases, the J end by 3 bases, with 21 bases between. CDR1 is SGHRS, CDR2 YFSETQ, per germline. The CDR3 consists of 16 residues.

This clone was seen a handful of times. V usage is TRBV20-1 and J usage is TRBJ1-1; D is unresolved. The CDR3 contains 9 residues. Germline lookup yields CDR1 DFQATT and CDR2 SNEGSKA (reference sequence). V was pared by 6 bases and J by 13 bases, with 12 bases between. The CDR3 DNA reads as TGCAGTGCATCGGAGTTAGGTTTCTTT. This sequence encodes CSASELGFF.

This chain uses TRBV10-3 with TRBJ1-1; 8 bases agree with TRBD1. Per germline, CDR1 ENHRY and CDR2 SYGVKD. The CDR3 contains 13 residues. The V segment lost 6 bases and the J segment 8 bases; nucleotides outside the gene matches: 8. The CDR3 loop is CAISGTGGREAFF. The CDR3 DNA reads as TGTGCCATCAGCGGAACAGGGGGGCGAGAAGCTTTCTTT.

The chain couples TRBV7-3 to TRBJ2-3; the D gene is possibly TRBD2 (6 bases). Trimming cost V 5 bases and J 0 bases, with 18 bases left between them. CDR1 SGHTA and CDR2 FQGTGA come from the germline V gene. The CDR3 loop spans 17 amino acids. DNA of the CDR3: TGTGCCAGCAGCGCGGGCTTGGGGGACTCGAGCACAGATACGCAGTATTTT. Amino acid sequence: CASSAGLGDSSTDTQYF.

This chain connects TRBV7-3 to TRBJ1-1, with D uncertain. This CDR3 is 15 amino acids long. The V and J ends lost 6 bases and 1 base respectively, with 15 bases between them. CDR1 and CDR2 (germline): SGHTA, FQGTGA. The CDR3 DNA reads as TGTGCCAGCAGTCAAAATGGCGACTGGAACACTGAAGCTTTCTTT. It translates to CASSQNGDWNTEAFF. Drawing the rest from reference TRBV7-3 and TRBJ1-1, the complete variable domain is GAGVSQTPSNKVTEKGKYVELRCDPISGHTALYWYRQSLGQGPEFLIYFQGTGAADDSGLPNDRFFAVRPEGSVSTLKIQRTERGDSAVYLCASSQNGDWNTEAFFGQGTRLTVV.